This T cell receptor (beta chain) was identified during a study of CD8 T cells in Susac syndrome. This CDR3 contains 17 residues. With V trimmed by 6 bases and J by 2 bases, 11 bases remained unmatched. CDR1 and CDR2 (germline): MDHEN, SYDVKM. Random hexamers were used to reverse transcribe about 0.45 to 1 ug of RNA. One entry per CDR3 protein results from TCRdb running MiXCR on the immunoSEQ multiplex PCR reads. The sample comprises 250,000 to 300,000 distinct CDR3 sequences, about 91% of which are singletons, and around 0.18% rests with the top ten. The J gene is TRBJ1-3, the V gene TRBV28, with 9 positions matching TRBD1. This receptor was identified in a human donor with multiple sclerosis. The sequenced sample consisted of CD8+ T cells from PBMCs. As DNA, the CDR3 is TGTGCCAGCAGGGGCCCGGGACAGGGAAAGGCTGGAAACACCATATATTTT. This translates into CASRGPGQGKAGNTIYF.